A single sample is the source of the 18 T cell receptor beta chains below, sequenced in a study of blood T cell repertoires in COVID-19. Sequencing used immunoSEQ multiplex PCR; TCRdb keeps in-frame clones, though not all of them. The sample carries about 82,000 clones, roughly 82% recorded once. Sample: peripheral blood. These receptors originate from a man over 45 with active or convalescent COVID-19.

The CDR3 nucleotides read TGTGCCAGTAGTATAGATCAACAGACACCCGGAAACACCATATATTTT. Protein product: CASSIDQQTPGNTIYF. The chain is built from TRBV19 and TRBJ1-3; D is unclear. CDR1 and CDR2 from the germline V gene are LNHDA and SQIVND (reference sequence). V dropped 0 bases and J dropped 4 bases, with 13 bases sitting between them. CDR3 length equals 16 residues.

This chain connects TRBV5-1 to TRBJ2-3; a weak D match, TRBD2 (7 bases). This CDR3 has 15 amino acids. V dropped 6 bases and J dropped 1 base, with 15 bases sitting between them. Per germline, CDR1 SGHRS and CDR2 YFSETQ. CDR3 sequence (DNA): TGCGCCAGCACCATTAGGGGGGGCGGCACAGATACGCAGTATTTT. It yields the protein CASTIRGGGTDTQYF.

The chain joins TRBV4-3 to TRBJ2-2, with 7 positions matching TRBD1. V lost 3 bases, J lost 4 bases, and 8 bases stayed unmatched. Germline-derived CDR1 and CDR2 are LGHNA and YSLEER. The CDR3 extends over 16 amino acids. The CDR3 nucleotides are TGCGCCAGCAGCCATATGGGGGCAGGGGGCACCGGGGAGCTGTTTTTT. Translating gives CASSHMGAGGTGELFF.

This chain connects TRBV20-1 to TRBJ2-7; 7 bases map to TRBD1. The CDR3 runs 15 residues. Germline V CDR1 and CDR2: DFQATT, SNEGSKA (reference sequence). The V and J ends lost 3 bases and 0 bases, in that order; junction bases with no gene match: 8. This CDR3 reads CSASRGGLSSYEQYF. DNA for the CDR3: TGCAGTGCTAGTAGAGGGGGCCTAAGCTCCTACGAGCAGTACTTC.

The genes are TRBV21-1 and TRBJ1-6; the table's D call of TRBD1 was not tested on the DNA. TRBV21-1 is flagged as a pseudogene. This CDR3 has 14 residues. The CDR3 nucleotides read TGTGCCAGCAGGCCTGACAGAAATAATTCACCCCTCCACTTT. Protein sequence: CASRPDRNNSPLHF.

CDR3 loop: CASSLGPGVGANVLTF. CDR3 bases: TGTGCCAGCAGCTTAGGGCCAGGGGTCGGGGCCAACGTCCTGACTTTC. This chain joins TRBV11-2 and TRBJ2-6; D is possibly TRBD1 (6 bases). The germline gives CDR1 SGHAT, CDR2 FQNNGV. The CDR3 runs 16 residues. The V end lost 1 base, the J end lost 4 bases, and 11 bases lay between the germline ends. Variable domain in full (rest from reference TRBV11-2 and TRBJ2-6): EAGVAQSPRYKIIEKRQSVAFWCNPISGHATLYWYQQILGQGPKLLIQFQNNGVVDDSQLPKDRFSAERLKGVDSTLKIQPAKLEDSAVYLCASSLGPGVGANVLTFGAGSRLTVL.

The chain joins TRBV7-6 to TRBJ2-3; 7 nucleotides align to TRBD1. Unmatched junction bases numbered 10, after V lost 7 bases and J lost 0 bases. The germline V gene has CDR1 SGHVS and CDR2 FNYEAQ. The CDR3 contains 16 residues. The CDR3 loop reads CASKRSQGQSTDTQYF. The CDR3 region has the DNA TGTGCCAGCAAAAGATCGCAGGGACAGAGCACAGATACGCAGTATTTT.

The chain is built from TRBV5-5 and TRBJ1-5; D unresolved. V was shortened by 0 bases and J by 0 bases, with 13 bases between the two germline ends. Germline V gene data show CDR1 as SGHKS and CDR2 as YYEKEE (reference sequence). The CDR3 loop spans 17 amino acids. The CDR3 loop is CASSLALSSDSNQPQHF. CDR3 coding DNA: TGTGCCAGCAGCTTGGCCTTATCCAGCGATAGCAATCAGCCCCAGCATTTT.

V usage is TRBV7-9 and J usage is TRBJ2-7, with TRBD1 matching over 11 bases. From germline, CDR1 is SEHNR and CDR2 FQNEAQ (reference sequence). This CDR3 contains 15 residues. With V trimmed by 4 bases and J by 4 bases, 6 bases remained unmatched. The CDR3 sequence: CASSSGTGGKYEQYV. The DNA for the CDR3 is TGTGCCAGCAGCTCCGGGACAGGGGGAAAGTACGAGCAGTACGTC.

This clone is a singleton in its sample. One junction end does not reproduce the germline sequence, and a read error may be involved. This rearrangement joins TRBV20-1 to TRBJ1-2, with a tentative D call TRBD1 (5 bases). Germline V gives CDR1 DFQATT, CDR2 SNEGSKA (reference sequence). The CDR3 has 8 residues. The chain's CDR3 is CSDLGGIF. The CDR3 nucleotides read TGCAGTGATCTCGGGGGAATTTTC.

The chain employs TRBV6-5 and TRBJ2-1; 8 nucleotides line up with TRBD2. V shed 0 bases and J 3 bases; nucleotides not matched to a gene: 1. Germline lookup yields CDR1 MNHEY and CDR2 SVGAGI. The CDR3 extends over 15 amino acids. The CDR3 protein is CASSYSAGGYNEQFF. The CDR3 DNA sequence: TGTGCCAGCAGTTACTCGGCGGGGGGCTACAATGAGCAGTTCTTC.

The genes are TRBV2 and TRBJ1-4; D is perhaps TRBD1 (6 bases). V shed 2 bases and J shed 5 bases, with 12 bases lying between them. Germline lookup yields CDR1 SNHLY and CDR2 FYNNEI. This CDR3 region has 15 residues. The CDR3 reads CASSELTGGNEKLFF. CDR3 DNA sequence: TGTGCCAGCAGTGAACTGACAGGCGGAAATGAAAAACTGTTTTTT. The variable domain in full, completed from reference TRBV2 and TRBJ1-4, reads EPEVTQTPSHQVTQMGQEVILRCVPISNHLYFYWYRQILGQKVEFLVSFYNNEISEKSEIFDDQFSVERPDGSNFTLKIRSTKLEDSAMYFCASSELTGGNEKLFFGSGTQLSVL.

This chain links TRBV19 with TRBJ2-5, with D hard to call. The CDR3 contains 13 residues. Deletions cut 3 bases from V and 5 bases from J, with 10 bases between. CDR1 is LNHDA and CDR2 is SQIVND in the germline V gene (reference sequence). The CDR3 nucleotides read TGTGCCAGTAGTATTCGGGTTTGGGAGACCCAGTACTTC. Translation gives CASSIRVWETQYF.

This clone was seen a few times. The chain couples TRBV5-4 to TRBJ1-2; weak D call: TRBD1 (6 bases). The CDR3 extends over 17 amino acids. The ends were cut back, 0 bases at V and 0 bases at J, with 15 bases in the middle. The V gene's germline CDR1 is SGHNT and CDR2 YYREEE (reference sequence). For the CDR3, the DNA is TGTGCCAGCAGCTTGGGGTTGGGGGCAGGAGCTAACTATGGCTACACCTTC. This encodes CASSLGLGAGANYGYTF.

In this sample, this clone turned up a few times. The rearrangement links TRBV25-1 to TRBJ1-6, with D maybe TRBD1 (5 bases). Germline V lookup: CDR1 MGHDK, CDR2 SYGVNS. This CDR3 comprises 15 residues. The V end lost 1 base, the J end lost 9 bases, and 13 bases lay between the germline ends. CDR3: CASSESPGSGSPLHF. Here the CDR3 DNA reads TGTGCCAGCAGTGAATCCCCAGGGTCAGGTTCACCCCTCCACTTT.

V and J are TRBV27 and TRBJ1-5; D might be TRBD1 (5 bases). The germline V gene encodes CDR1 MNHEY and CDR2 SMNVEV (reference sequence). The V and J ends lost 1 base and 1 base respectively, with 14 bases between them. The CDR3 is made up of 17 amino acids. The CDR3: CASSLFQGYRSNQPQHF. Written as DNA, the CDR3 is TGTGCCAGCAGTTTATTTCAGGGATATAGGAGCAATCAGCCCCAGCATTTT.

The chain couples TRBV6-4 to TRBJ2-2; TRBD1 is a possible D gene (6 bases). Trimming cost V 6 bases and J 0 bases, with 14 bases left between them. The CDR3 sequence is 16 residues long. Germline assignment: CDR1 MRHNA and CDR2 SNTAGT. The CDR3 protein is CASSLQGAANTGELFF. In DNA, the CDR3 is TGTGCCAGCAGCTTACAGGGAGCCGCGAACACCGGGGAGCTGTTTTTT.

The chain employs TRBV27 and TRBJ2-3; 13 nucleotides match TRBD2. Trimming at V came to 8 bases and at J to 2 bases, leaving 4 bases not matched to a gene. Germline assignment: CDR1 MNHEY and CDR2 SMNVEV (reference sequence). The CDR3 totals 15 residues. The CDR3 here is CASGLAGDLTDTQYF. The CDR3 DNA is TGTGCCAGCGGACTAGCGGGGGACCTCACAGATACGCAGTATTTT.